A single sample is the source of the 8 T cell receptor beta chains below, sequenced in a study of T cell changes during pregnancy in multiple sclerosis. The repertoire was sequenced with immunoSEQ multiplex PCR; TCRdb's copy has only in-frame clones and lacks some. The repertoire holds 25,000 to 35,000 clones, with about nine tenths as singletons. This specimen consisted of CD4+ T cells from peripheral blood mononuclear cells, obtained in the second trimester of pregnancy. Every receptor here comes from a female donor in good health, enrolled as a control in a pregnancy study.

The chain has TRBV9 and TRBJ2-7, with 7 nucleotides matching TRBD2. V lost 0 bases to trimming and J lost 3 bases; unmatched junction nucleotides: 6. CDR1 and CDR2 from the germline V gene are SGDLS and YYNGEE. The CDR3 contains 15 residues. CDR3 loop: CASSVGDAGVYEQYF. The CDR3 region has the DNA TGTGCCAGCAGCGTAGGTGACGCGGGAGTCTACGAGCAGTACTTC.

This rearrangement joins TRBV5-1 to TRBJ1-1, with 8 bases lining up with TRBD1. From germline, CDR1 is SGHRS and CDR2 YFSETQ. The CDR3 contains 15 residues. After removal of 5 bases from V and 0 bases from J, the junction contained 6 bases not matched to a gene. The CDR3 is CASRDRVLVNTEAFF. The CDR3 DNA sequence: TGCGCCAGCAGGGACAGGGTCCTTGTGAACACTGAAGCTTTCTTT.

The chain couples TRBV7-6 to TRBJ2-2; TRBD1 might be the D (5 bases). CDR3 length equals 17 residues. CDR1 is SGHVS, CDR2 FNYEAQ, per germline. Between the trimmed V and J ends, which lost 5 bases and 3 bases, there was a span of 19 bases. Here the CDR3 DNA reads TGTGCCAGCAGCCGCCTAGACAGTTCGTCCGACACCGGGGAGCTGTTTTTT. Amino acids: CASSRLDSSSDTGELFF.

The V and J genes are TRBV5-6 and TRBJ2-5; 7 bases are a match to TRBD2. Trimming took 3 bases from V and 5 from J; bases not matched to a gene: 7. Germline loops: CDR1 SGHDT, CDR2 YYEEEE. The CDR3 spans 14 residues. The CDR3 protein is CASSSGLGGETQYF. The CDR3 DNA reads as TGTGCCAGCAGCTCAGGACTAGGCGGGGAGACCCAGTACTTC. Full variable domain (remainder filled in from reference TRBV5-6 and TRBJ2-5): DAGVTQSPTHLIKTRGQQVTLRCSPKSGHDTVSWYQQALGQGPQFIFQYYEEEERQRGNFPDRFSGHQFPNYSSELNVNALLLGDSALYLCASSSGLGGETQYFGPGTRLLVL.

This chain joins TRBV5-1 and TRBJ2-2; tentative D call: TRBD1 (6 bases). CDR1 is SGHRS, CDR2 YFSETQ, per germline. CDR3 length: 14 residues. Trimming shortened V by 2 bases and J by 4 bases, and 9 bases separated the two germline ends. The CDR3 DNA reads as TGCGCCAGCAGCTTCCAGGGGACCACCGGGGAGCTGTTTTTT. It yields the protein CASSFQGTTGELFF.

This chain uses TRBV7-7 with TRBJ2-3; D is undetermined. This CDR3 region has 13 residues. V shed 5 bases and J shed 2 bases, with 8 bases lying between them. From germline, CDR1 is SSHAT and CDR2 FNYEAQ (reference sequence). The CDR3 DNA is TGTGCCAGCAGCCAACTCGACACAGATACGCAGTATTTT. Translated, it gives CASSQLDTDTQYF.

The V gene is TRBV27, the J gene TRBJ2-2; D call uncertain. The ends were cut back, 5 bases at V and 0 bases at J, with 10 bases in the middle. The CDR3 loop spans 15 amino acids. The germline CDR1 and CDR2 sequences are MNHEY and SMNVEV (reference sequence). The CDR3 DNA reads as TGTGCCAGCAGTCTACCTCTAACGAACACCGGGGAGCTGTTTTTT. Translated: CASSLPLTNTGELFF.

The chain is built from TRBV5-6 and TRBJ2-7; 9 bases fit TRBD1. J lost 9 bases, V lost 0 bases, and 4 bases had no gene match. This CDR3 is built from 13 residues. The V gene's germline CDR1 is SGHDT and CDR2 YYEEEE. This chain's CDR3 is CASSLAGQGVQYF. In DNA, the CDR3 is TGTGCCAGCAGCTTGGCGGGACAGGGTGTGCAGTACTTC.